These T cell receptor beta chains were read from a single sample in a study of shared clonotypes between healthy human individuals. Clones were sequenced by immunoSEQ multiplex PCR, and TCRdb holds only the in-frame ones, with some missing. Here the sample spans around 1,000,000 clones, around three quarters being singletons. The sequenced material came from memory CD4+ T cells from PBMCs. These receptors all come from a man aged 18 to 29 in good health. Some clones in this sample may be carry-over from other donors' samples. The CDR3 runs from the conserved cysteine through the conserved F or W. The order of the fields is D gene, J gene, V gene, clone size, CDR3 protein, CDR3 DNA. The D gene is left open where the match is weak. The size entry is marked missing in some rows and otherwise reads once, few, many or a size class.

d_gene: NA
j_gene: TRBJ1-5
v_gene: TRBV6-5
abundance: NA
CDR3aa: CASRFRVNQPQHF
CDR3nt: TGTGCCAGCAGATTCAGGGTCAATCAGCCCCAGCATTTT

d_gene: NA
j_gene: TRBJ2-7
v_gene: TRBV28
abundance: NA
CDR3aa: CASSFGGSLYEQYF
CDR3nt: TGTGCCAGCAGTTTTGGGGGGAGCCTCTACGAGCAGTACTTC

d_gene: NA
j_gene: TRBJ2-7
v_gene: TRBV28
abundance: NA
CDR3aa: CASRTGTGSEQYF
CDR3nt: TGTGCCAGCAGAACAGGGACGGGGAGCGAGCAGTACTTC

d_gene: TRBD2
j_gene: TRBJ2-1
v_gene: TRBV4-2
abundance: NA
CDR3aa: CASSQDRASGRVNEQFF
CDR3nt: TGTGCCAGCAGCCAAGATCGGGCTAGCGGGAGGGTCAATGAGCAGTTCTTC

d_gene: NA
j_gene: TRBJ2-7
v_gene: TRBV12-5
abundance: NA
CDR3aa: CASALGRDGEQYF
CDR3nt: TGTGCTAGTGCTCTGGGCAGGGACGGCGAGCAGTACTTC

d_gene: TRBD1
j_gene: TRBJ2-1
v_gene: TRBV5-6
abundance: few
CDR3aa: CASSPRDRLYNEQFF
CDR3nt: TGTGCCAGCAGCCCCCGGGACAGACTCTACAATGAGCAGTTCTTC

d_gene: TRBD2
j_gene: TRBJ2-3
v_gene: TRBV7-6
abundance: NA
CDR3aa: CASSQRTSGRSTDTQYF
CDR3nt: TGTGCCAGCAGCCAGCGGACTAGCGGGAGGAGCACAGATACGCAGTATTTT

d_gene: TRBD2
j_gene: TRBJ2-3
v_gene: TRBV7-3
abundance: NA
CDR3aa: CASSTGGRNTDTQYF
CDR3nt: TGTGCCAGCAGCACCGGCGGGAGGAACACAGATACGCAGTATTTT

d_gene: NA
j_gene: TRBJ2-7
v_gene: TRBV10-2
abundance: NA
CDR3aa: CASSENPGNNEQYF
CDR3nt: TGCGCCAGCAGTGAGAACCCCGGGAACAACGAGCAGTACTTC

d_gene: NA
j_gene: TRBJ1-1
v_gene: TRBV5-4
abundance: NA
CDR3aa: CASSQKKGTTEAFF
CDR3nt: TGTGCCAGCAGCCAGAAGAAGGGGACCACTGAAGCTTTCTTT

d_gene: NA
j_gene: TRBJ1-1
v_gene: TRBV5-1
abundance: NA
CDR3aa: CASSLANADTEAFF
CDR3nt: TGCGCCAGCAGCTTGGCCAATGCAGACACTGAAGCTTTCTTT

d_gene: NA
j_gene: TRBJ2-1
v_gene: TRBV5-1
abundance: NA
CDR3aa: CASSLGDFSQNEQFF
CDR3nt: TGCGCCAGCAGCTTGGGAGACTTTAGTCAAAATGAGCAGTTCTTC

d_gene: TRBD1
j_gene: TRBJ2-5
v_gene: TRBV29-1
abundance: NA
CDR3aa: CSVGQGQTVETQYF
CDR3nt: TGCAGCGTTGGACAGGGGCAAACGGTAGAGACCCAGTACTTC

d_gene: NA
j_gene: TRBJ2-1
v_gene: TRBV7-2
abundance: many
CDR3aa: CASTPARDNEQFF
CDR3nt: TGTGCCAGCACCCCGGCGCGGGATAATGAGCAGTTCTTC

d_gene: TRBD1
j_gene: TRBJ1-2
v_gene: TRBV20-1
abundance: NA
CDR3aa: CSAGDSGYTF
CDR3nt: TGCAGTGCTGGGGACAGCGGCTACACCTTC

d_gene: NA
j_gene: TRBJ2-7
v_gene: TRBV7-9
abundance: NA
CDR3aa: CASGRGYYEQYF
CDR3nt: TGTGCCAGCGGGAGAGGGTACTACGAGCAGTACTTC

d_gene: TRBD2
j_gene: TRBJ2-3
v_gene: TRBV9
abundance: many
CDR3aa: CASSQAGGPPDTQYF
CDR3nt: TGTGCCAGCAGCCAAGCGGGAGGGCCCCCAGATACGCAGTATTTT

d_gene: NA
j_gene: TRBJ2-5
v_gene: TRBV29-1
abundance: NA
CDR3aa: CSVDYSDQETQYF
CDR3nt: TGCAGCGTTGATTATTCGGATCAAGAGACCCAGTACTTC

d_gene: NA
j_gene: TRBJ2-5
v_gene: TRBV5-1
abundance: NA
CDR3aa: CASSLGRTETQYF
CDR3nt: TGCGCCAGCAGCTTGGGACGCACAGAGACCCAGTACTTC

d_gene: NA
j_gene: TRBJ1-2
v_gene: TRBV6-5
abundance: NA
CDR3aa: CASSYSGVTVAYGYTF
CDR3nt: TGTGCCAGCAGTTACTCGGGGGTGACGGTTGCCTATGGCTACACCTTC

d_gene: TRBD2
j_gene: TRBJ2-1
v_gene: TRBV18
abundance: NA
CDR3aa: CASSSLASGYNEQFF
CDR3nt: TGTGCCAGCTCAAGTTTGGCTAGCGGCTACAATGAGCAGTTCTTC

d_gene: TRBD2
j_gene: TRBJ2-1
v_gene: TRBV4-1
abundance: NA
CDR3aa: CASSQDQGLPSSYNEQFF
CDR3nt: TGCGCCAGCAGCCAAGATCAGGGACTACCGAGCTCCTACAATGAGCAGTTCTTC

d_gene: NA
j_gene: TRBJ2-4
v_gene: TRBV6-1
abundance: once
CDR3aa: CATSLAKNIQYF
CDR3nt: TGTGCCACCTCTTTAGCCAAAAACATTCAGTACTTC

d_gene: TRBD1
j_gene: TRBJ2-3
v_gene: TRBV14
abundance: once
CDR3aa: CASSQPGQGADTQYF
CDR3nt: TGTGCCAGCAGCCAACCGGGACAGGGCGCAGATACGCAGTATTTT

d_gene: NA
j_gene: TRBJ2-7
v_gene: TRBV7-6
abundance: once
CDR3aa: CASSLFPGEDEQYF
CDR3nt: TGTGCCAGCAGCTTATTCCCGGGAGAGGACGAGCAGTACTTC

d_gene: TRBD2
j_gene: TRBJ2-7
v_gene: TRBV5-3
abundance: NA
CDR3aa: CAGSGLAGRYEQYF
CDR3nt: TGTGCCGGGTCTGGACTAGCGGGCCGGTACGAGCAGTACTTC

d_gene: NA
j_gene: TRBJ1-1
v_gene: TRBV4-3
abundance: NA
CDR3aa: CASSQDRGANTEAFF
CDR3nt: TGCGCCAGCAGCCAAGACCGGGGGGCGAACACTGAAGCTTTCTTT

d_gene: NA
j_gene: TRBJ2-5
v_gene: TRBV2
abundance: NA
CDR3aa: CASRAEGFGTQYF
CDR3nt: TGTGCCAGCAGGGCCGAAGGGTTTGGAACCCAGTACTTC

d_gene: NA
j_gene: TRBJ1-2
v_gene: TRBV29-1
abundance: NA
CDR3aa: CSVVPDTGPYGYTF
CDR3nt: TGCAGCGTTGTCCCTGACACAGGCCCCTATGGCTACACCTTC

d_gene: TRBD1
j_gene: TRBJ1-2
v_gene: TRBV28
abundance: few
CDR3aa: CASRSGQPYGYTF
CDR3nt: TGTGCCAGCAGGTCGGGACAGCCCTATGGCTACACCTTC

d_gene: NA
j_gene: TRBJ2-3
v_gene: TRBV11-2
abundance: NA
CDR3aa: CASTKAVGTDTQYF
CDR3nt: TGTGCCAGCACCAAGGCGGTGGGAACAGATACGCAGTATTTT